The rows below give T cell receptor beta chains drawn from one sample of a study of a mutant IDH1 vaccine in newly diagnosed glioma. Their antigen targets remain unknown. Sequenced by immunoSEQ multiplex PCR; TCRdb stores in-frame clones only, minus some. The sample consists of roughly 40,000 clones, roughly 85% of them appearing once. Sequences were derived from PBMCs, sampled from a glioma patient whose treatment included an IDH1 peptide vaccine. The receptors here all came from a man in his forties with glioma. The CDR3 runs from the conserved cysteine through the conserved F or W. A D gene is named only where the DNA matches it firmly. Clone sizes are given selectively: once, few, many, or a class where the clone is expanded.

>.|.|TRBV29-1|TRBJ2-1
CSVGVNEQFF
TGCAGCGTTGGGGTCAATGAGCAGTTCTTC
>.|.|TRBV27|TRBJ2-3
CASSFIGLGTIDTQYF
TGTGCCAGCAGTTTCATCGGACTGGGAACGATCGATACGCAGTATTTT
>once|.|TRBV7-8|TRBJ2-7
CASRQGAETSYEQYF
TGTGCCAGCCGCCAAGGGGCAGAAACTTCCTACGAGCAGTACTTC
>.|.|TRBV7-7|TRBJ1-3
CASSLAPPLSSGNTIYF
TGTGCCAGCAGCTTAGCGCCCCCACTCAGCTCTGGAAACACCATATATTTT
>.|TRBD2|TRBV5-1|TRBJ2-3
CASSLGLASTDTQYF
TGCGCCAGCAGCTTAGGACTAGCGAGCACAGATACGCAGTATTTT
>.|TRBD1|TRBV28|TRBJ1-2
CASRRQGTFNYGYTF
TGTGCCAGCAGAAGACAGGGTACCTTTAACTATGGCTACACCTTC
>.|.|TRBV11-3|TRBJ2-1
CASSLAPSSYNEQFF
TGTGCCAGCAGCTTAGCCCCCTCCTCCTACAATGAGCAGTTCTTC
>.|TRBD2|TRBV9|TRBJ2-1
CASSVGGGDNEQFF
TGTGCCAGCAGCGTAGGCGGGGGGGACAATGAGCAGTTCTTC
>.|.|TRBV11-2|TRBJ1-2
CASSPEGYGYTF
TGTGCCAGCAGCCCCGAGGGCTATGGCTACACCTTC
>.|TRBD2|TRBV5-1|TRBJ2-1
CASSLEGLIYNEQFF
TGCGCCAGCAGCTTGGAGGGACTAATCTACAATGAGCAGTTCTTC
>.|.|TRBV11-3|TRBJ2-7
CASSLSGTSYEQYF
TGTGCCAGCAGCTTATCCGGGACAAGCTACGAGCAGTACTTC
>.|.|TRBV6-4|TRBJ2-7
CASSDSTRRGRNEQYF
TGTGCCAGCAGTGATAGTACACGAAGGGGCAGGAACGAGCAGTACTTC
>.|TRBD1|TRBV7-7|TRBJ2-5
CASSPGGQETQYF
TGTGCCAGCAGCCCAGGGGGCCAAGAGACCCAGTACTTC
>.|.|TRBV4-2|TRBJ1-1
CASSPTTANTEAFF
TGTGCCAGCAGCCCGACGACAGCTAACACTGAAGCTTTCTTT
>.|TRBD2|TRBV11-2|TRBJ2-1
CASSTRLAGHNEQFF
TGTGCCAGCAGCACCAGACTAGCGGGACATAATGAGCAGTTCTTC
>.|TRBD2|TRBV6-5|TRBJ2-3
CASSIAGAFTDTQYF
TGTGCCAGCAGTATAGCGGGGGCATTCACAGATACGCAGTATTTT
>once|.|TRBV15|TRBJ2-1
CATSRQPGGSYNEQFF
TGTGCCACCAGCAGACAACCCGGAGGCTCCTACAATGAGCAGTTCTTC
>.|TRBD2|TRBV2|TRBJ2-1
CASSDDSGRTYNEQFF
TGTGCCAGCAGTGACGATAGCGGGAGGACCTACAATGAGCAGTTCTTC
>.|.|TRBV2|TRBJ2-7
CASSELVYDEQYF
TGTGCCAGCAGTGAACTTGTCTACGACGAGCAGTACTTC
>few|.|TRBV29-1|TRBJ1-5
CSVEFQDNQPQHF
TGCAGCGTTGAATTTCAGGACAATCAGCCCCAGCATTTT
>.|.|TRBV7-7|TRBJ2-5
CASSTHRVGQETQYF
TGTGCCAGCAGCACCCACAGGGTTGGCCAAGAGACCCAGTACTTC
>.|.|TRBV5-1|TRBJ2-1
CASSIGTLNEQFF
TGCGCCAGCAGCATCGGGACCCTCAATGAGCAGTTCTTC
>.|.|TRBV5-1|TRBJ2-7
CASSPIVGAYEQYF
TGCGCCAGCAGCCCCATTGTCGGCGCCTACGAGCAGTACTTC
>.|.|TRBV9|TRBJ1-5
CASSVEGGFNQPQHF
TGTGCCAGCAGCGTTGAAGGGGGTTTTAATCAGCCCCAGCATTTT
>.|TRBD2|TRBV6-1|TRBJ2-5
CASRPTSGVQETQYF
TGTGCCAGCAGACCCACTAGCGGGGTCCAAGAGACCCAGTACTTC
>.|TRBD1|TRBV7-8|TRBJ2-7
CASSRGQGDEQYF
TGTGCCAGCAGCCGGGGACAGGGGGACGAGCAGTACTTC
>.|.|TRBV6-5|TRBJ1-1
CASRKNVPSGTEAFF
TGTGCCAGCAGGAAAAACGTCCCCTCAGGGACCGAAGCTTTCTTT
>.|.|TRBV7-8|TRBJ2-1
CASSLVGGVAAIEQFF
TGTGCCAGCAGCTTAGTGGGAGGAGTCGCGGCAATAGAGCAGTTCTTC
>.|.|TRBV9|TRBJ1-4
CASSGRTTNEKLFF
TGTGCCAGCAGCGGCCGCACAACTAATGAAAAACTGTTTTTT
>.|TRBD1|TRBV5-1|TRBJ1-5
CASSQGQGSNQPQHF
TGCGCCAGCAGCCAGGGACAGGGTAGCAATCAGCCCCAGCATTTT
>.|.|TRBV4-1|TRBJ1-5
CASSQVGLSNQPQHF
TGCGCCAGCAGCCAAGTTGGTCTTAGCAATCAGCCCCAGCATTTT
>.|TRBD1|TRBV18|TRBJ1-2
CASSPDRGGYTF
TGTGCCAGCTCCCCCGACAGGGGTGGCTACACCTTC
>.|TRBD1|TRBV19|TRBJ2-7
CASSEGTGPGYEQYF
TGTGCCAGTAGTGAAGGGACAGGGCCGGGGTACGAGCAGTACTTC
>once|.|TRBV6-1|TRBJ2-3
CASSERSRDSITDTQYF
TGTGCCAGCAGTGAACGATCACGGGACTCTATAACAGATACGCAGTATTTT
>.|TRBD1|TRBV28|TRBJ1-2
CASSSRTGAYGYTF
TGTGCCAGCAGTTCCAGGACAGGGGCCTATGGCTACACCTTC
>.|.|TRBV20-1|TRBJ2-7
CSARKGDEQYF
TGCAGTGCTAGAAAGGGGGACGAGCAGTACTTC
>.|.|TRBV12-5|TRBJ2-7
CASVQGSYEQYF
TGTGCTAGTGTCCAGGGGTCCTACGAGCAGTACTTC
>.|.|TRBV7-2|TRBJ1-5
CASSGGSGAPNQPQHF
TGTGCCAGCAGCGGGGGTAGCGGGGCCCCAAATCAGCCCCAGCATTTT
>once|.|TRBV6-4|TRBJ2-1
CASSAPLVEEGYNEQFF
TGTGCCAGCAGTGCGCCATTGGTCGAGGAGGGCTACAATGAGCAGTTCTTC
>.|.|TRBV6-1|TRBJ2-1
CASSEWFFGDYNEQFF
TGTGCCAGCAGCGAATGGTTTTTTGGCGACTACAATGAGCAGTTCTTC
>few|.|TRBV6-5|TRBJ1-5
CASSYRAGSQPQHF
TGTGCCAGCAGTTACAGGGCAGGATCCCAGCCCCAGCATTTT
>.|.|TRBV18|TRBJ2-5
CASSPRPDTQETQYF
TGTGCCAGCTCACCACGCCCGGACACCCAAGAGACCCAGTACTTC